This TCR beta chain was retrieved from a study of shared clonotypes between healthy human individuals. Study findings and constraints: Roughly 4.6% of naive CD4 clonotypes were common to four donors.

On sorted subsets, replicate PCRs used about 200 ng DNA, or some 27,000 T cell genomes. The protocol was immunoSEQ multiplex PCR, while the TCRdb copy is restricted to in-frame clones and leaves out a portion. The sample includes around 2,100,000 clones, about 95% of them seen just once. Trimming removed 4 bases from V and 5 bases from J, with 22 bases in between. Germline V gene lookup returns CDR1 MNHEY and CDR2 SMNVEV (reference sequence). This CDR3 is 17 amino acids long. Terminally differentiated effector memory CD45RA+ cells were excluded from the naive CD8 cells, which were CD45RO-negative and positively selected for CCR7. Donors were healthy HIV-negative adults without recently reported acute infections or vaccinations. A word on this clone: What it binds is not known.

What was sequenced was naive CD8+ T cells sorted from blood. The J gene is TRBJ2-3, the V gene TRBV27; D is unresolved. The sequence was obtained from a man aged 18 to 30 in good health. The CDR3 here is CASSSYDPSPWGDTQYF. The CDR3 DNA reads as TGTGCCAGCAGTTCCTATGATCCGTCCCCTTGGGGAGATACGCAGTATTTT.